These 28 T cell receptor beta chains were all obtained from the same sample, sequenced in a study of T cell repertoires in cytomegalovirus infection (dated by TCRdb to 2018 to 2020). These TCRs are of unknown antigen specificity. Sequencing was carried out with an Illumina HiSeq 1500. TCRdb handled the public reads itself, with Q25 trimming in fastp and clone calling in MiXCR, and kept productive beta chains. Rows matching on CDR3 protein sequence are summarized as one entry with the most common DNA and genes. The sample has about 920,000 distinct CDR3 sequences on record, around 30% of them singletons. The ten biggest clones cover roughly 13% of the sample. The intended sense of this specimen's treatment or condition label: in vitro stimulation with specific CMV peptide epitopes to enrich CMV-specific T cells. Sample: cultured CD8+ T cells from PBMCs, taken from culture after CMV antigen stimulation. All receptors come from a human donor in good health (CMV status not recorded). Some clones in this sample may be carry-over from other donors' samples.

This rearrangement joins TRBV6-5 to TRBJ2-3; D is possibly TRBD1 or TRBD2 (7 bases each). CDR3 size: 16 residues. Per germline, CDR1 MNHEY and CDR2 SVGAGI. Trimming removed 1 base at V and 5 bases at J, with 16 bases between. CDR3 DNA sequence: TGTGCCAGCAGTTACTTCAGGGGGGGGGCGGAAGATACGCAGTATTTT. Translating it yields CASSYFRGGAEDTQYF.

This clonotype was counted a few times. The chain combines TRBV2 with TRBJ2-6, with TRBD1 identical over 7 bases. The ends lost 6 bases at V and 0 bases at J; junction bases unmatched: 2. CDR3 length: 15 amino acids. Germline V CDR1 and CDR2: SNHLY, FYNNEI. As DNA, the CDR3 is TGTGCCAGCAGGGGGACAGACTCTGGGGCCAACGTCCTGACTTTC. This encodes CASRGTDSGANVLTF. The full variable domain, rest sourced from reference TRBV2 and TRBJ2-6, is EPEVTQTPSHQVTQMGQEVILRCVPISNHLYFYWYRQILGQKVEFLVSFYNNEISEKSEIFDDQFSVERPDGSNFTLKIRSTKLEDSAMYFCASRGTDSGANVLTFGAGSRLTVL.

This clonotype was seen a handful of times. The gene calls are TRBV19 and TRBJ1-1; tentative D call: TRBD1 (6 bases). Germline CDR1 reads LNHDA; CDR2 reads SQIVND (reference sequence). The CDR3 is 13 amino acids. Trimming took 7 bases from V and 3 from J, leaving 12 bases between them. CDR3 DNA: TGTGCCAGTAACAGGGTGGTGGACACTGAAGCTTTCTTT. Protein product: CASNRVVDTEAFF.

J is TRBJ2-5 and V is TRBV12-3 or TRBV12-4, with 10 nucleotides matching TRBD1. This CDR3 spans 13 amino acids. Trimming removed 6 bases from V and 4 bases from J; junction bases left unmatched: 2. CDR3 nucleotide sequence: TGTGCCAGCAGGGGGGACAGGGGAGAGACCCAGTACTTC. This translates into CASRGDRGETQYF.

This clonotype was counted a few times. The rearrangement links TRBV7-9 to TRBJ1-4, with D perhaps TRBD1 (5 bases). The CDR3 has 19 amino acids. Germline CDR1 is SEHNR and CDR2 is FQNEAQ (reference sequence). Trimming pared 3 bases from V and 3 bases from J, leaving 23 bases between. The chain's CDR3 is CASSFPFKTALAANEKLFF. CDR3 DNA sequence: TGTGCCAGCAGCTTTCCTTTTAAGACAGCCTTAGCTGCTAATGAAAAACTGTTTTTT.

This clonotype was found many times. This chain uses TRBV7-8 with TRBJ2-5, with D perhaps matching TRBD1 or TRBD2 (5 bases each). CDR1 and CDR2 (germline): SGHVS, FQNEAQ. The CDR3 covers 16 residues. Trimming pared 1 base from V and 4 bases from J, leaving 16 bases between. CDR3 nucleotides: TGTGCCAGCAGCTTAGGCCTCTTGGGGGTAGGAGAGACCCAGTACTTC. Its protein product is CASSLGLLGVGETQYF.

The J gene is TRBJ2-1, the V gene TRBV6-2 or TRBV6-3, with TRBD2 matching over 9 bases. V lost 2 bases, J lost 9 bases, and 8 bases stayed unmatched. CDR1 and CDR2 (germline): MNHEY, SVGEGT. The CDR3 runs to 15 residues. The CDR3 loop reads CASSYGGGLASEQFF. The CDR3 DNA follows: TGTGCCAGCAGTTACGGAGGGGGACTAGCTAGTGAGCAGTTCTTC.

This rearrangement joins TRBV6-6 to TRBJ1-2; D not resolved. CDR3 length equals 16 residues. The germline CDR1 and CDR2 sequences are MNHNY and SVGAGI (reference sequence). Trimming removed 8 bases from V and 3 bases from J, with 22 bases in between. The CDR3 here is CASEPTPETDDYGYTF. The CDR3 nucleotides read TGTGCCAGCGAGCCAACGCCAGAGACCGACGACTATGGCTACACCTTC.

The CDR3 region has the DNA TGTGCCAGCAGCGTGGGGGAAGGGTTCCTCACAGATACGCAGTATTTT. Protein: CASSVGEGFLTDTQYF. The rearrangement links TRBV9 to TRBJ2-3; the D call may be TRBD1 or TRBD2 (5 bases each). This CDR3 is built from 16 residues. In germline, CDR1 is SGDLS, CDR2 YYNGEE. V was trimmed by 2 bases and J by 2 bases, leaving 15 bases between them.

This clonotype was seen only a few times. The chain links TRBV10-3 to TRBJ1-6; D may be TRBD1 (6 bases). This CDR3 comprises 16 residues. The V gene lost 6 bases and the J gene lost 5 bases, with 17 bases spanning the gap. Germline V CDR1 and CDR2: ENHRY, SYGVKD. The chain's CDR3 is CAISDTRGGNNSPLHF. CDR3 nucleotides: TGTGCCATCAGCGACACCAGGGGTGGGAATAATTCACCCCTCCACTTT.

The chain uses TRBV7-6 and TRBJ2-7; possibly TRBD1 for D (5 bases). V lost 2 bases and J 1 base, leaving 12 bases between the germline ends. Germline V gene data show CDR1 as SGHVS and CDR2 as FNYEAQ. The CDR3 totals 15 residues. The CDR3 bases are TGTGCCAGCAGCTTACAGGGTGGATTGTCCTACGAGCAGTACTTC. This encodes CASSLQGGLSYEQYF.

The rearrangement joins TRBV7-9 to TRBJ2-7; D uncertain. V lost 5 bases and J 3 bases, leaving 14 bases between the germline ends. CDR1 and CDR2 from the germline V gene are SEHNR and FQNEAQ (reference sequence). The CDR3 is 14 amino acids. CDR3 coding DNA: TGTGCCAGCAGCCAGGCCGGGTCCTACTACGAGCAGTACGTC. Its protein product is CASSQAGSYYEQYV.

The genes are TRBV19 and TRBJ1-2; a weak D match, TRBD1 (6 bases). The CDR3 runs to 16 residues. V was clipped by 7 bases and J by 0 bases, with 18 bases between them. From germline, CDR1 is LNHDA and CDR2 SQIVND (reference sequence). The CDR3 DNA is TGTGCCAGTAACGGTTGGACAGACAATACTAACTATGGCTACACCTTC. Its protein is CASNGWTDNTNYGYTF.

In its sample, this clonotype was seen a few times. The chain is built from TRBV5-1 and TRBJ1-2; D gene uncertain. Germline-derived CDR1 and CDR2 are SGHRS and YFSETQ. The V end was cut by 5 bases, the J end by 1 base, with 12 bases between. The CDR3 sequence is 14 residues long. CDR3 amino acids: CASSRGDGNYGYTF. Here the CDR3 DNA reads TGCGCCAGCAGTCGAGGTGATGGTAACTATGGCTACACCTTC. Looking up the rest from reference TRBV5-1 and TRBJ1-2 gives the full variable domain: KAGVTQTPRYLIKTRGQQVTLSCSPISGHRSVSWYQQTPGQGLQFLFEYFSETQRNKGNFPGRFSGRQFSNSRSEMNVSTLELGDSALYLCASSRGDGNYGYTFGSGTRLTVV.

This clonotype was counted only a few times. The rearrangement links TRBV27 to TRBJ2-1; D remains ambiguous. Germline loops: CDR1 MNHEY, CDR2 SMNVEV (reference sequence). There are 16 residues in the CDR3. With 0 bases removed from V and 0 bases from J, the gap between germline ends came to 9 bases. The CDR3 DNA reads TGTGCCAGCAGTTTATCTCACCCGAGCTCCTACAATGAGCAGTTCTTC. It codes for CASSLSHPSSYNEQFF.

The chain employs TRBV19 and TRBJ1-1, with D possibly TRBD1 on 5 matching bases. The germline gives CDR1 LNHDA, CDR2 SQIVND (reference sequence). This CDR3 spans 16 amino acids. V lost 1 base, J lost 0 bases, and 12 bases lay in between. The CDR3 spells CASSIARGVLNTEAFF. The CDR3 DNA reads as TGTGCCAGTAGTATAGCAAGGGGTGTCTTGAACACTGAAGCTTTCTTT.

V and J are TRBV18 and TRBJ2-7; the D call may be TRBD1 or TRBD2 (5 bases each). This CDR3 has 14 amino acids. V lost 3 bases to trimming and J lost 7 bases, with 16 bases between them. Germline values: CDR1 KGHSH, CDR2 LQKENI. As DNA, the CDR3 is TGTGCCAGCTCACCCGGGAACAGGATCGATGAGCAGTACTTC. Its translation: CASSPGNRIDEQYF.

The count of this clonotype is one. A junction end diverges from the germline sequence, so it may reflect a read error. The V and J genes are TRBV27 and TRBJ2-6; a weak D match, TRBD1 (5 bases). Germline V lookup: CDR1 MNHEY, CDR2 SMNVEV (reference sequence). The CDR3 consists of 15 residues. The CDR3 sequence: CANSPREAGANVLTF. As DNA, the CDR3 is TGTGCCAACAGTCCCAGGGAAGCTGGGGCCAACGTCCTGACTTTC.

The chain joins TRBV5-5 to TRBJ1-3, with D uncertain. CDR1 SGHKS and CDR2 YYEKEE come from the germline V gene (reference sequence). Between the trimmed V and J ends, which lost 0 bases and 2 bases, there was a span of 18 bases. The CDR3 spans 18 residues. The CDR3 reads CASSLELLPLIAGNTIYF. Written as DNA, the CDR3 is TGTGCCAGCAGCTTGGAGTTGTTGCCCCTAATCGCTGGAAACACCATATATTTT.

In this sample, this clonotype turned up a few times. The V gene is TRBV7-8, the J gene TRBJ2-3; D possibly uses TRBD1 or TRBD2 (6 bases each). The V gene's germline CDR1 is SGHVS and CDR2 FQNEAQ. This CDR3 contains 18 residues. V lost 1 base and J 2 bases, leaving 19 bases between the germline ends. CDR3 DNA sequence: TGTGCCAGCAGCTTAGTGGTAGGGGGGTCCAGACCCACAGATACGCAGTATTTT. It yields the protein CASSLVVGGSRPTDTQYF.

V and J are TRBV7-8 and TRBJ2-7; 8 nucleotides agree with TRBD1. CDR3 length: 15 residues. Germline trimming cut 5 bases from V and 2 bases from J; bases unmatched to any gene: 8. Germline-derived CDR1 and CDR2 are SGHVS and FQNEAQ. The CDR3 spells CASSHHDRGTYEQYF. As DNA, the CDR3 is TGTGCCAGCAGCCATCACGACAGGGGAACCTACGAGCAGTACTTC.

The chain links TRBV5-5 to TRBJ2-7; TRBD1 matches 10 bases. V gave up 3 bases and J gave up 4 bases; unmatched junction bases: 7. Germline lookup yields CDR1 SGHKS and CDR2 YYEKEE (reference sequence). The CDR3 consists of 15 residues. The CDR3 coding sequence is TGTGCCAGCAGCTCGGGACAGGGGAGCCGGTACGAGCAGTACGTC. Its translation is CASSSGQGSRYEQYV.

There are a few counts of this clonotype. The chain is built from TRBV28 and TRBJ2-1, with TRBD1 identical over 9 bases. Germline V gives CDR1 MDHEN, CDR2 SYDVKM. V shed 4 bases, J shed 0 bases, and the junction held 7 bases outside the gene matches. The CDR3 totals 17 residues. The CDR3 region has the DNA TGTGCCAGCAGTTACCCCGAACAGGGGGCCTCCTACAATGAGCAGTTCTTC. Translation: CASSYPEQGASYNEQFF. Drawing the rest from reference TRBV28 and TRBJ2-1, the complete variable domain is DVKVTQSSRYLVKRTGEKVFLECVQDMDHENMFWYRQDPGLGLRLIYFSYDVKMKEKGDIPEGYSVSREKKERFSLILESASTNQTSMYLCASSYPEQGASYNEQFFGPGTRLTVL.

This chain joins TRBV5-4 and TRBJ2-7; 10 nucleotides match TRBD1. Germline CDR1 SGHNT, CDR2 YYREEE (reference sequence). J gave up 0 bases and V 5 bases, and 5 bases lay outside the gene matches. The CDR3 is 15 residues long. In DNA, the CDR3 is TGTGCCAGCAGACTGACAGGGGGCGTCTCCTACGAGCAGTACTTC. Translating it yields CASRLTGGVSYEQYF.

Turning to this clonotype: The junction shows a germline mismatch at one end, possibly a read error. This chain links TRBV4-1 with TRBJ1-1; D ambiguous. Germline V gene lookup returns CDR1 MGHRA and CDR2 YSYEKL. The CDR3 totals 15 residues. The chain's CDR3 is CASNQDNTLNTEAFF. The CDR3 DNA reads TGCGCCAGCAACCAAGATAACACCTTGAACACTGAAGCTTTCTTT.

As for this clonotype: The junction does not match germline at one end; this may be a read error. CDR3 nucleotide sequence: TGTGCCAACAGTGCCGGGACCTACCAATACAATGAGCAGTTCTTC. This sequence encodes CANSAGTYQYNEQFF. This chain joins TRBV12-3 or TRBV12-4 and TRBJ2-1, with D possibly called TRBD1 or TRBD2 (5 bases each). The length of the CDR3 is 15 residues.

V gene TRBV29-1 combines with J gene TRBJ1-4, with 7 nucleotides matching TRBD1. The germline gives CDR1 SQVTM, CDR2 ANQGSEA. The CDR3 length is 16 residues. With V trimmed by 0 bases and J by 8 bases, 12 bases remained unmatched. CDR3 DNA sequence: TGCAGCGTTGAAGATGACAGGGAGGGGATTGGGGAAAAACTGTTTTTT. Its protein is CSVEDDREGIGEKLFF.

The J gene is TRBJ1-5, the V gene TRBV6-2 or TRBV6-3, with a weak D call TRBD1 (6 bases). The CDR3 runs to 14 residues. Deletions cut 5 bases from V and 6 bases from J, with 14 bases between. Germline loops: CDR1 MNHEY, CDR2 SVGEGT. DNA of the CDR3: TGTGCCAGCAGTCAACAGGGTACAATTCAGCCCCAGCATTTT. Translation gives CASSQQGTIQPQHF.